This T cell receptor (beta chain) is from a study of early T cells in non-severe SARS-CoV-2 infection (dated by TCRdb to about 2021). For the study in its entirety: Because TCR sequencing relied on bulk RNA taken from unsorted whole blood, pairing of alpha and beta chains was not possible. What the study reported, not specific to this receptor: Matching against VDJdb was skewed toward anti-spike CD8 responses, likely underestimated virus-specific expansions, and missed private and CD4 specificities.

The CDR3, from cysteine to phenylalanine, totals 16 residues. This entry keeps only the CDR3 DNA: 48 bases, framed from base 1. A distance of 9 bases separates the germline ends of V and J, which lose 3 bases and 0 bases respectively. CDR1 and CDR2, per the germline V gene, are MDHEN and SYDVKM. The study was a case-control design nested within a healthcare worker cohort in London, UK, with weekly nasopharyngeal swab PCR tests and blood sampling. Healthcare workers were recruited during the week of the UK lockdown, between 23 and 31 March 2020, and followed weekly for up to about 15 weeks. This clonotype appeared a few times. Its antigen is currently not known. The input lacks base qualities; no much larger clone sits a single base away. Libraries were prepared through 5' RACE. These reads were obtained on a NextSeq 500. The TCR library protocol attached unique molecular identifiers to individual cDNA molecules to correct for sequencing error and PCR bias. Sequencing covered both TCR alpha and beta chains, and within each sample the abundances of alpha and beta sequences were tightly co-correlated. In the authors' own workflow: Decombinator V4 was used to annotate TCR sequences for V gene, J gene and CDR3. Expanded TCRs were defined as changing significantly between any two time points under a Poisson model with p below 0.0001. TCR abundances were normalised to the total number of TCRs sequenced in each sample and reported as counts per million. MAIT TCRs were defined by TRAV1-2 paired with TRAJ12, TRAJ20 or TRAJ33, and iNKT TCRs by TRAV10 paired with TRAJ18. VDJdb, accessed on 1 November 2021, was searched for TCRs annotated for CMV, EBV and SARS-CoV-2, and TCRs annotated for more than one antigen were excluded. TCRdb reran the public reads through fastp at Q25 and MiXCR, keeping productive beta chains. Rows with one shared CDR3 protein collapse into an entry with the most common genes and DNA. The V and J calls were not made by the authors but by TCRdb's processing. This sample comprises about 77,000 distinct CDR3 sequences, about 5% of them detected only once. The ten largest clones capture roughly 6.6% of the sample.

The sequenced sample was whole blood, obtained at baseline. The receptor chain draws on TRBV28 and TRBJ2-6, with an unclear D gene assignment. This TCR was recovered from an adult who was a healthcare worker with PCR-confirmed SARS-CoV-2 infection or an uninfected control (not recorded which). The DNA is as follows: TGTGCCAGCAGTTTGGTGGGTTTCTCTGGGGCCAACGTCCTGACTTTC. Translated, it reads CASSLVGFSGANVLTF.